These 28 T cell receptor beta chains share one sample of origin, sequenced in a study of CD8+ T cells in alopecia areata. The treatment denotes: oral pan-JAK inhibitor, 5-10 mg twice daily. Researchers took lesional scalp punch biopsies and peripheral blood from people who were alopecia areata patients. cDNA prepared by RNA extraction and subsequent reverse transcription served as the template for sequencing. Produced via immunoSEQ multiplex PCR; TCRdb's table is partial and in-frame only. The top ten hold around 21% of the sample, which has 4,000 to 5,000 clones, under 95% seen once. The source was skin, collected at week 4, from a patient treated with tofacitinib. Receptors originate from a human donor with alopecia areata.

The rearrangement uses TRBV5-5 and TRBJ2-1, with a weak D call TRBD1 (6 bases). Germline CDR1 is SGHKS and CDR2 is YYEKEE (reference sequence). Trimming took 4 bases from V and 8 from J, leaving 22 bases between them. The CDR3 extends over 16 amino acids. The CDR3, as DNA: TGTGCCAGCAGCCTGCCTCGAGGGGGTAGGGTGGATGAGCAGTTCTTC. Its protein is CASSLPRGGRVDEQFF.

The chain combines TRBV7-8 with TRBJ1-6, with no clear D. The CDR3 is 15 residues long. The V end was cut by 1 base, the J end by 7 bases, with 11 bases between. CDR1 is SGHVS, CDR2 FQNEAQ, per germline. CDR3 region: CASSLGEGRNSPLHF. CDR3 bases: TGTGCCAGCAGCTTAGGGGAGGGCAGGAATTCACCCCTCCACTTT. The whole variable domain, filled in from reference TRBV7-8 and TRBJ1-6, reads GAGVSQSPRYKVAKRGQDVALRCDPISGHVSLFWYQQALGQGPEFLTYFQNEAQLDKSGLPSDRFFAERPEGSVSTLKIQRTQQEDSAVYLCASSLGEGRNSPLHFGNGTRLTVT.

The CDR3 DNA reads TGTGCCAGTAGTATAGTTGGTCAAAGCGGTGGTGAGCAGTTCTTC. This translates into CASSIVGQSGGEQFF. This sequence joins TRBV19 and TRBJ2-1, with D tentatively TRBD2 (5 bases). This CDR3 is 15 amino acids long. Germline lookup yields CDR1 LNHDA and CDR2 SQIVND (reference sequence). V was pared by 1 base and J by 9 bases, with 16 bases between.

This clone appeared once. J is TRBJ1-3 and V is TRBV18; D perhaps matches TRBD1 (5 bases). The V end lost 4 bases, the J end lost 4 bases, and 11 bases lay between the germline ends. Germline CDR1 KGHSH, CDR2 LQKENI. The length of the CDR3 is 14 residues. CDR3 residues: CASSLGTAGNTIYF. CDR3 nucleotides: TGTGCCAGCTCACTTGGGACGGCGGGAAACACCATATATTTT.

The CDR3 sequence is CASSLQGALTRTDTQYF. The DNA for the CDR3 is TGTGCCAGCAGCTTACAAGGGGCGCTTACTCGCACAGATACGCAGTATTTT. This chain joins TRBV13 and TRBJ2-3; D perhaps matches TRBD1 (5 bases). CDR3 length: 17 residues. Germline CDR1 and CDR2: PRHDT and FYEKMQ (reference sequence). Trimming left V 2 bases short and J 1 base short, with 16 bases between.

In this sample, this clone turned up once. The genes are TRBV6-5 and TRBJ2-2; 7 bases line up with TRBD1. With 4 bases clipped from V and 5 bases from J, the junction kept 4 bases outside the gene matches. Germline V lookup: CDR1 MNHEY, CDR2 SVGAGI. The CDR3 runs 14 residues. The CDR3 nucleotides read TGTGCCAGCAGTTTGACAGGGACAACCGGGGAGCTGTTTTTT. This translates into CASSLTGTTGELFF.

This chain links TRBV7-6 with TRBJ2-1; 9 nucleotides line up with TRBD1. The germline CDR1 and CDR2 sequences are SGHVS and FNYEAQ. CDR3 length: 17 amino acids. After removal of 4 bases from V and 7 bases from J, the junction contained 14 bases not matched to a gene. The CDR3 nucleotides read TGTGCCAGCAGCTCCAATTACAGGGGGCGGGGAAGGAATGAGCAGTTCTTC. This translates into CASSSNYRGRGRNEQFF.

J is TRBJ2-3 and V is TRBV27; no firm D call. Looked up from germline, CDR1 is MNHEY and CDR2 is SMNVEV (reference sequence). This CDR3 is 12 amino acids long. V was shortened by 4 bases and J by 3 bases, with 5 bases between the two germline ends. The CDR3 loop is CASSSATDTQYF. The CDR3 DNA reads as TGTGCCAGCAGTTCAGCGACAGATACGCAGTATTTT.

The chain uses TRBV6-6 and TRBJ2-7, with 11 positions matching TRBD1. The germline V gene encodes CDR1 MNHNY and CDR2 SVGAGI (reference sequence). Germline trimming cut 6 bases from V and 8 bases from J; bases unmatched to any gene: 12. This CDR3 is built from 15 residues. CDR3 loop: CASSPGQGANGKQYF. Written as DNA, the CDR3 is TGTGCCAGCAGCCCCGGACAGGGGGCGAACGGCAAGCAGTACTTC.

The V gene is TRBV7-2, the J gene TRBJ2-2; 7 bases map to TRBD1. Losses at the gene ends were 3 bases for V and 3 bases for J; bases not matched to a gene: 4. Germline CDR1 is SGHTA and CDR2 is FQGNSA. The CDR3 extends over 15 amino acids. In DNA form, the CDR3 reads TGTGCCAGCAGCTTTCAACAGGGGCACACCGGGGAGCTGTTTTTT. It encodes CASSFQQGHTGELFF.

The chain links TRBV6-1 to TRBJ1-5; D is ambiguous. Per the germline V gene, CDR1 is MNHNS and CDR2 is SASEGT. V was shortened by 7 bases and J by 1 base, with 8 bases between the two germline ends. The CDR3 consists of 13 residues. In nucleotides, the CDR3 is TGTGCCAGCACCCAATGGAGCAATCAGCCCCAGCATTTT. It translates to CASTQWSNQPQHF.

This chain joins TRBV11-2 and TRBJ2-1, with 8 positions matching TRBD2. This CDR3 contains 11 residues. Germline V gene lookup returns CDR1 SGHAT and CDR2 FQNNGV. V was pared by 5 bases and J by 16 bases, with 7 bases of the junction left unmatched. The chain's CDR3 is CASSAGTRGFF. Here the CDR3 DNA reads TGTGCCAGCAGCGCGGGGACTAGAGGTTTCTTC.

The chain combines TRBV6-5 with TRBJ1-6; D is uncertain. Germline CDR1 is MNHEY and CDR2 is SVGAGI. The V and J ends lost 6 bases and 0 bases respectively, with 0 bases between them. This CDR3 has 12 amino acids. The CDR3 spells CASSSYNSPLHF. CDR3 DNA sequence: TGTGCCAGCAGCTCCTATAATTCACCCCTCCACTTT.

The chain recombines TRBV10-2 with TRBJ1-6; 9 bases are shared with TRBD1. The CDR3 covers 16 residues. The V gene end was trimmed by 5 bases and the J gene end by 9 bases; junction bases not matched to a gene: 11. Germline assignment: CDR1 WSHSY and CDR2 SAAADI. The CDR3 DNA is TGCGCCAGCAGTCTGATGACAGGGGGTGTTGGTTCACCCCTCCACTTT. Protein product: CASSLMTGGVGSPLHF.

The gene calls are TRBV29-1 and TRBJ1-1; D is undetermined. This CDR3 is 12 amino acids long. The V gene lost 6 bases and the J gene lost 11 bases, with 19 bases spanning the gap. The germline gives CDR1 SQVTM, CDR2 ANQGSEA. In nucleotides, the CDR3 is TGCAGCGTGCGGATAGTGGGCGCGTTGGCTTTCTTT. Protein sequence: CSVRIVGALAFF.

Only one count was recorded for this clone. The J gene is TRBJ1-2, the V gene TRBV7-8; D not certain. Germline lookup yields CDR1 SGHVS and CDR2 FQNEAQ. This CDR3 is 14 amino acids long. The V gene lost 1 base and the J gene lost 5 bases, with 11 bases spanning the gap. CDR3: CASSLESPLYGYTF. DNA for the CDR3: TGTGCCAGCAGCTTAGAGAGCCCATTATATGGCTACACCTTC.

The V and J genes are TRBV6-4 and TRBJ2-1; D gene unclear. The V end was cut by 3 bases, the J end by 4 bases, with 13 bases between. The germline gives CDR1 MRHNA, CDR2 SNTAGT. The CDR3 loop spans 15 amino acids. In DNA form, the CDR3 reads TGTGCCAGCAGTGAGCGACCTTCCCCGTACAATGAGCAGTTCTTC. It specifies CASSERPSPYNEQFF.

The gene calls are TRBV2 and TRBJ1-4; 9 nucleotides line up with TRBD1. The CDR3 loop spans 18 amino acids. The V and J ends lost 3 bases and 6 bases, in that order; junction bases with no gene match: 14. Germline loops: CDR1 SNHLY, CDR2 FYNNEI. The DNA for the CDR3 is TGTGCCAGCAGTGAGTCCGGGACAGGGAGTGCCATCGATGAAAAACTGTTTTTT. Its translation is CASSESGTGSAIDEKLFF.

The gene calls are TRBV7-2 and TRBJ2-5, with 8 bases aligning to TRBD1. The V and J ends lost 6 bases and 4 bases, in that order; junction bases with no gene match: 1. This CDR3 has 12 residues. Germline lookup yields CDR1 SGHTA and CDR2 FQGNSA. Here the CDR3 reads CASSQGAETQYF. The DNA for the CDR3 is TGTGCCAGCAGTCAGGGGGCAGAGACCCAGTACTTC.

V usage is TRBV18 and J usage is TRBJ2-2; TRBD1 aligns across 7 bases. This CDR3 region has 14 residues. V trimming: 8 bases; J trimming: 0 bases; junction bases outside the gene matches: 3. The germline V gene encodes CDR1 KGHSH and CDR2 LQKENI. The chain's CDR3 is CASVGTANTGELFF. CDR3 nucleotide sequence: TGTGCCAGCGTAGGGACAGCGAACACCGGGGAGCTGTTTTTT. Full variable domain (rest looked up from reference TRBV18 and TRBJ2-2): NAGVMQNPRHLVRRRGQEARLRCSPMKGHSHVYWYRQLPEEGLKFMVYLQKENIIDESGMPKERFSAEFPKEGPSILRIQQVVRGDSAAYFCASVGTANTGELFFGEGSRLTVL.

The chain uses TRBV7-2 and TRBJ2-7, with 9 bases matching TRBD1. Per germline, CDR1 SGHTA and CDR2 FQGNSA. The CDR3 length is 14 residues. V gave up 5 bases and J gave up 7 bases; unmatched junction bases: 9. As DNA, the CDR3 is TGTGCCAGCAGCCCCCATACAGGGGGCTGGGAGCAGTACTTC. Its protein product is CASSPHTGGWEQYF.

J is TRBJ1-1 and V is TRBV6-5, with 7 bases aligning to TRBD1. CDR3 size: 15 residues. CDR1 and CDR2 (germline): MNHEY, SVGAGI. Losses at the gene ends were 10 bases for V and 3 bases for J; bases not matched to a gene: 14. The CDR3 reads CATRISRDRHTEAFF. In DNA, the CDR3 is TGTGCCACCCGAATATCCCGGGACAGACACACTGAAGCTTTCTTT.

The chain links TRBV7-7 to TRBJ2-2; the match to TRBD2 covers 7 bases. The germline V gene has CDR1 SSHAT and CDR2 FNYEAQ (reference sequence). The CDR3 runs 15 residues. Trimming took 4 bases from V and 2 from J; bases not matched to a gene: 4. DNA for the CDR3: TGTGCCAGCAGCTCAGGGACTATCAACACCGGGGAGCTGTTTTTT. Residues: CASSSGTINTGELFF.

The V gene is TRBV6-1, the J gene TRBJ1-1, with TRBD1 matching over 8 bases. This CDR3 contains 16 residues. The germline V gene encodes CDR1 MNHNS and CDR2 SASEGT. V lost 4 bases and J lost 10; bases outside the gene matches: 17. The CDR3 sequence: CASSVMDRALGQGAFF. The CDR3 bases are TGTGCCAGCAGTGTTATGGACAGGGCCCTTGGGCAAGGAGCTTTCTTT.

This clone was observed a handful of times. The chain's CDR3 is CASSLLGNEQFF. For the CDR3, the DNA is TGTGCCAGCAGTTTATTGGGCAATGAGCAGTTCTTC. The chain has TRBV28 and TRBJ2-1, with D unresolved. Per germline, CDR1 MDHEN and CDR2 SYDVKM. This CDR3 is 12 amino acids long. Trimming took off 1 base at V and 6 bases at J, with 4 bases between the two ends.

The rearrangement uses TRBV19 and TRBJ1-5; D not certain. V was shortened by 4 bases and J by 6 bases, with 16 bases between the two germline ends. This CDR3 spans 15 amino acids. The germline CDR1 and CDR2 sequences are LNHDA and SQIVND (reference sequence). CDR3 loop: CASSRVRSLLQPQHF. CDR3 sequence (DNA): TGTGCCAGTAGTAGAGTCAGGTCACTACTTCAGCCCCAGCATTTT. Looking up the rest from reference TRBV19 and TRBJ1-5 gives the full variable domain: DGGITQSPKYLFRKEGQNVTLSCEQNLNHDAMYWYRQDPGQGLRLIYYSQIVNDFQKGDIAEGYSVSREKKESFPLTVTSAQKNPTAFYLCASSRVRSLLQPQHFGDGTRLSIL.

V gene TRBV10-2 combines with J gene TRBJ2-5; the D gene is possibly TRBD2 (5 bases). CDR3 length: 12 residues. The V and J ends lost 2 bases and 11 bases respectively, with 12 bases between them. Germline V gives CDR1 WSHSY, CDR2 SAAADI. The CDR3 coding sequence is TGCGCCAGCAGTGAGGGGTACGGGGAGCAGTACTTC. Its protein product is CASSEGYGEQYF.

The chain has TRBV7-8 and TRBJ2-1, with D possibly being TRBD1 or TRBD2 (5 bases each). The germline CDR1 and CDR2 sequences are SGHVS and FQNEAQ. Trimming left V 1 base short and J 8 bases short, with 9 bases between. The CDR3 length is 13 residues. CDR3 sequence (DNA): TGTGCCAGCAGCTTAGTCCGGGGCGATGAGCAGTTCTTC. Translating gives CASSLVRGDEQFF. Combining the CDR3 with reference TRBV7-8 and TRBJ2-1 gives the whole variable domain GAGVSQSPRYKVAKRGQDVALRCDPISGHVSLFWYQQALGQGPEFLTYFQNEAQLDKSGLPSDRFFAERPEGSVSTLKIQRTQQEDSAVYLCASSLVRGDEQFFGPGTRLTVL.